This is a list of T cell receptor beta chains from one sample in a study of T cells in Graves' hyperthyroidism and ophthalmopathy. TCRdb reprocessed the multiplex PCR reads via MiXCR and lists one record per CDR3 protein. This table has fewer than 500,000 distinct CDR3 sequences, roughly 13% appearing once. Material for sequencing was blood. The receptors stem from a man aged 25-40 years with Graves' hyperthyroidism that later progressed to Graves' ophthalmopathy. Both conserved end residues are part of each CDR3. Each record gives: J gene, D gene, clone size, V gene, CDR3 protein, CDR3 DNA. The D gene is left open where the match is weak. Size is stated for part of the rows, as once, few or many counts, or as a class when the clone is expanded.

j_call: TRBJ1-1; d_call: -; clone_size: many; v_call: TRBV20-1; cdr3_aa: CSARVGGTEAFF; cdr3_nt: TGCAGTGCTAGGGTGGGGGGAACTGAAGCTTTCTTT
j_call: TRBJ2-2; d_call: -; clone_size: few; v_call: TRBV6-1; cdr3_aa: CASSVTTGVTGELFF; cdr3_nt: TGTGCCAGCAGCGTTACGACAGGCGTAACCGGGGAGCTGTTTTTT
j_call: TRBJ2-2; d_call: -; clone_size: -; v_call: TRBV5-1; cdr3_aa: CASSLSAGNTGELFF; cdr3_nt: TGCGCCAGCAGCTTGTCAGCAGGGAACACCGGGGAGCTGTTTTTT
j_call: TRBJ1-1; d_call: TRBD1; clone_size: many; v_call: TRBV11-3; cdr3_aa: CASSLAIQGARAFF; cdr3_nt: TGTGCCAGCAGCTTAGCGATACAGGGGGCGCGGGCTTTCTTT
j_call: TRBJ2-6; d_call: TRBD1; clone_size: many; v_call: TRBV12-3/TRBV12-4; cdr3_aa: CASSLTGSGANVLTF; cdr3_nt: TGTGCCAGCAGTTTGACAGGGTCTGGGGCCAACGTCCTGACTTTC
j_call: TRBJ2-1; d_call: TRBD1; clone_size: -; v_call: TRBV2; cdr3_aa: CASSGGRGLDEQFF; cdr3_nt: TGTGCCAGCAGTGGGGGCAGGGGGCTCGATGAGCAGTTCTTC
j_call: TRBJ1-1; d_call: TRBD1; clone_size: large; v_call: TRBV2; cdr3_aa: CASSVGQVYTEAFF; cdr3_nt: TGTGCCAGCAGTGTTGGACAGGTCTACACTGAAGCTTTCTTT
j_call: TRBJ2-5; d_call: -; clone_size: few; v_call: TRBV20-1; cdr3_aa: CSVAPETQYF; cdr3_nt: TGCAGTGTTGCGCCGGAGACCCAGTACTTC
j_call: TRBJ2-5; d_call: -; clone_size: many; v_call: TRBV30; cdr3_aa: CAWSGGHETQYF; cdr3_nt: TGTGCCTGGAGCGGGGGGCACGAGACCCAGTACTTC
j_call: TRBJ2-7; d_call: -; clone_size: few; v_call: TRBV28; cdr3_aa: CASSLGAKGSEQYF; cdr3_nt: TGTGCCAGCAGTTTAGGCGCAAAGGGTAGCGAGCAGTACTTC
j_call: TRBJ2-5; d_call: TRBD2; clone_size: many; v_call: TRBV11-1; cdr3_aa: CASSLGFAGGPQETQYF; cdr3_nt: TGTGCCAGCAGCCTCGGGTTTGCGGGGGGGCCCCAAGAGACCCAGTACTTC
j_call: TRBJ2-7; d_call: TRBD2; clone_size: many; v_call: TRBV20-1; cdr3_aa: CSARTRGAHEQYF; cdr3_nt: TGCAGTGCTCGGACGCGGGGGGCCCACGAGCAGTACTTC
j_call: TRBJ1-3; d_call: -; clone_size: -; v_call: TRBV20-1; cdr3_aa: CSATTLDGNTIYF; cdr3_nt: TGCAGTGCCACGACCTTGGATGGAAACACCATATATTTT
j_call: TRBJ2-7; d_call: -; clone_size: -; v_call: TRBV3-1; cdr3_aa: CASSHADRPSYEQYF; cdr3_nt: TGTGCCAGCAGCCACGCTGACAGGCCCTCCTACGAGCAGTACTTC
j_call: TRBJ1-3; d_call: -; clone_size: -; v_call: TRBV7-2; cdr3_aa: CASSFLDRYNTIYF; cdr3_nt: TGTGCCAGCAGCTTTCTAGACAGATACAACACCATATATTTT
j_call: TRBJ2-7; d_call: -; clone_size: many; v_call: TRBV7-4; cdr3_aa: CASSSPSPSWGGPAYEQYF; cdr3_nt: TGTGCCAGCAGCTCTCCCTCACCATCATGGGGGGGCCCCGCCTACGAGCAGTACTTC
j_call: TRBJ2-7; d_call: TRBD2; clone_size: -; v_call: TRBV28; cdr3_aa: CASKGLAGGRMSYEQYF; cdr3_nt: TGTGCCAGCAAGGGACTAGCGGGGGGGCGTATGAGCTACGAGCAGTACTTC
j_call: TRBJ2-7; d_call: TRBD1; clone_size: -; v_call: TRBV6-6; cdr3_aa: CASSYPGQGEGEQYF; cdr3_nt: TGTGCCAGCAGTTACCCGGGACAGGGGGAAGGGGAGCAGTACTTC
j_call: TRBJ2-3; d_call: -; clone_size: -; v_call: TRBV12-3/TRBV12-4; cdr3_aa: CASSLAVPTDTQYF; cdr3_nt: TGTGCCAGCAGTTTAGCGGTCCCTACAGATACGCAGTATTTT
j_call: TRBJ2-7; d_call: -; clone_size: few; v_call: TRBV7-9; cdr3_aa: CASSSDGTNSYEQYF; cdr3_nt: TGTGCCAGCAGCTCCGACGGGACCAACTCCTACGAGCAGTACTTC
j_call: TRBJ1-1; d_call: TRBD1; clone_size: many; v_call: TRBV6-1; cdr3_aa: CASSSGQANTEAFF; cdr3_nt: TGTGCCAGCAGTTCGGGACAGGCGAACACTGAAGCTTTCTTT
j_call: TRBJ2-7; d_call: TRBD2; clone_size: many; v_call: TRBV5-1; cdr3_aa: CASSPGGLAGESYEQYF; cdr3_nt: TGCGCCAGCAGCCCAGGTGGGCTAGCGGGGGAATCCTACGAGCAGTACTTC
j_call: TRBJ1-4; d_call: TRBD1; clone_size: -; v_call: TRBV6-1; cdr3_aa: CASGDRAEKLFF; cdr3_nt: TGTGCCAGCGGGGACAGGGCAGAAAAACTGTTTTTT
j_call: TRBJ1-1; d_call: -; clone_size: many; v_call: TRBV20-1; cdr3_aa: CSARSAKTEAFF; cdr3_nt: TGCAGTGCTAGATCGGCGAAGACTGAAGCTTTCTTT
j_call: TRBJ2-2; d_call: -; clone_size: -; v_call: TRBV10-3; cdr3_aa: CAISDKGGRPETGELFF; cdr3_nt: TGTGCCATCAGTGACAAGGGGGGTAGACCCGAAACCGGGGAGCTGTTTTTT
j_call: TRBJ2-1; d_call: -; clone_size: many; v_call: TRBV7-9; cdr3_aa: CASSYDGYNEQFF; cdr3_nt: TGTGCCAGCAGCTACGACGGCTACAATGAGCAGTTCTTC
j_call: TRBJ2-3; d_call: -; clone_size: many; v_call: TRBV3-1; cdr3_aa: CASSQDQSSGGDTQYF; cdr3_nt: TGTGCCAGCAGCCAAGATCAATCAAGCGGAGGGGATACGCAGTATTTT
j_call: TRBJ2-6; d_call: TRBD2; clone_size: many; v_call: TRBV7-9; cdr3_aa: CASSAAGLAGGLRIAGANVLTF; cdr3_nt: TGTGCCAGCAGCGCTGCGGGACTAGCGGGGGGCCTCCGTATTGCTGGGGCCAACGTCCTGACTTTC
j_call: TRBJ1-5; d_call: -; clone_size: many; v_call: TRBV2; cdr3_aa: CASSEDGPQHF; cdr3_nt: TGTGCCAGCAGTGAAGATGGGCCCCAGCATTTT
j_call: TRBJ2-7; d_call: -; clone_size: many; v_call: TRBV28; cdr3_aa: CASRAGHFYEQYF; cdr3_nt: TGTGCCAGCAGGGCGGGACATTTCTACGAGCAGTACTTC
j_call: TRBJ2-5; d_call: -; clone_size: many; v_call: TRBV29-1; cdr3_aa: CSLGGGLGKTQYF; cdr3_nt: TGCAGCCTTGGGGGGGGCTTAGGCAAGACCCAGTACTTC
j_call: TRBJ1-2; d_call: -; clone_size: many; v_call: TRBV12-3/TRBV12-4; cdr3_aa: CASSLVGVLGGYTF; cdr3_nt: TGTGCCAGCAGTTTAGTAGGCGTTTTGGGTGGCTACACCTTC
j_call: TRBJ2-2; d_call: -; clone_size: many; v_call: TRBV6-1; cdr3_aa: CASSRGGPGELFF; cdr3_nt: TGTGCCAGCAGTAGGGGGGGCCCCGGGGAGCTGTTTTTT
j_call: TRBJ2-3; d_call: -; clone_size: many; v_call: TRBV7-2; cdr3_aa: CASSLDAISTDTQYF; cdr3_nt: TGTGCCAGCAGCTTAGACGCCATTAGCACAGATACGCAGTATTTT
j_call: TRBJ2-7; d_call: -; clone_size: many; v_call: TRBV9; cdr3_aa: CASSVEPGPSSGQYF; cdr3_nt: TGTGCCAGCAGCGTAGAACCGGGTCCCTCATCGGGGCAGTACTTC
j_call: TRBJ1-2; d_call: TRBD1; clone_size: -; v_call: TRBV18; cdr3_aa: CASSSGTGGRAYGYTF; cdr3_nt: TGTGCCAGCTCATCCGGGACAGGGGGACGGGCCTATGGCTACACCTTC
j_call: TRBJ2-3; d_call: TRBD2; clone_size: few; v_call: TRBV7-2; cdr3_aa: CASSLEAAGGPGTDTQYF; cdr3_nt: TGTGCCAGCAGCTTAGAGGCAGCGGGGGGGCCGGGCACAGATACGCAGTATTTT
j_call: TRBJ1-5; d_call: -; clone_size: few; v_call: TRBV7-2; cdr3_aa: CASSLLGNNQPQHF; cdr3_nt: TGTGCCAGCAGCTTACTAGGGAACAATCAGCCCCAGCATTTT
j_call: TRBJ1-1; d_call: -; clone_size: few; v_call: TRBV28; cdr3_aa: CASTAGGGTEAFF; cdr3_nt: TGTGCCAGCACTGCAGGAGGCGGGACTGAAGCTTTCTTT
j_call: TRBJ1-1; d_call: -; clone_size: many; v_call: TRBV12-3/TRBV12-4; cdr3_aa: CASSFAAFAEAFF; cdr3_nt: TGTGCCAGCAGTTTTGCGGCTTTTGCTGAAGCTTTCTTT
j_call: TRBJ2-5; d_call: -; clone_size: many; v_call: TRBV2; cdr3_aa: CASSGGSFETQYF; cdr3_nt: TGTGCCAGCAGTGGTGGTAGCTTTGAGACCCAGTACTTC
j_call: TRBJ1-6; d_call: -; clone_size: many; v_call: TRBV6-1; cdr3_aa: CTSSPAGLSSYNSPLHF; cdr3_nt: TGTACCAGCAGCCCGGCGGGTCTGAGCTCCTATAATTCACCCCTCCACTTT
j_call: TRBJ2-7; d_call: TRBD1; clone_size: -; v_call: TRBV7-8; cdr3_aa: CASSHLGGQGASEQYF; cdr3_nt: TGTGCCAGCAGCCACTTAGGGGGACAGGGGGCGAGCGAGCAGTACTTC
j_call: TRBJ1-2; d_call: -; clone_size: few; v_call: TRBV5-1; cdr3_aa: CASSPYVGQAQGGYGYTF; cdr3_nt: TGCGCCAGCAGCCCTTACGTAGGACAAGCCCAAGGAGGCTATGGCTACACCTTC
j_call: TRBJ2-3; d_call: -; clone_size: -; v_call: TRBV20-1; cdr3_aa: CSARVLSTDTQYF; cdr3_nt: TGCAGTGCTAGAGTCCTTAGCACAGATACGCAGTATTTT
j_call: TRBJ1-5; d_call: -; clone_size: many; v_call: TRBV6-1; cdr3_aa: CASSYTGISQPQHF; cdr3_nt: TGTGCCAGCAGTTACACAGGGATCAGTCAGCCCCAGCATTTT
j_call: TRBJ2-3; d_call: -; clone_size: few; v_call: TRBV5-1; cdr3_aa: CASSLAWGRSTDTQYF; cdr3_nt: TGCGCCAGCAGCTTGGCCTGGGGCAGAAGCACAGATACGCAGTATTTT
j_call: TRBJ1-2; d_call: TRBD1; clone_size: many; v_call: TRBV27; cdr3_aa: CASSLMGQGANYGYTF; cdr3_nt: TGTGCCAGCAGTTTAATGGGACAGGGAGCTAACTATGGCTACACCTTC
j_call: TRBJ1-6; d_call: -; clone_size: many; v_call: TRBV7-8; cdr3_aa: CASRWGQYNSPLHF; cdr3_nt: TGTGCCAGCCGGTGGGGACAATATAATTCACCCCTCCACTTT